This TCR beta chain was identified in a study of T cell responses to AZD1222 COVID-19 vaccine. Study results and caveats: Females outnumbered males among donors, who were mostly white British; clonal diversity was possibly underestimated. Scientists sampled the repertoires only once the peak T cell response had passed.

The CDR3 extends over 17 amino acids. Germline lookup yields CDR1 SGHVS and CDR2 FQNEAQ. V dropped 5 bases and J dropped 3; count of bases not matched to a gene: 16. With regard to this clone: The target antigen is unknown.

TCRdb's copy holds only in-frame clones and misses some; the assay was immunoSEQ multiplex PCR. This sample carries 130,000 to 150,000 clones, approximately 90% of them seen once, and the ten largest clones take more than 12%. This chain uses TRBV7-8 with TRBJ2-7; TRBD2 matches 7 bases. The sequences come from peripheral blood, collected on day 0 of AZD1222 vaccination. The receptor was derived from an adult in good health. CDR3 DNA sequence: TGTGCCAGCAGCGGACGGGGGGAGGCGGCGGGTGGCTACGAGCAGTACTTC. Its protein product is CASSGRGEAAGGYEQYF. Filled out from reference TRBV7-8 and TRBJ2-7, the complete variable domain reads GAGVSQSPRYKVAKRGQDVALRCDPISGHVSLFWYQQALGQGPEFLTYFQNEAQLDKSGLPSDRFFAERPEGSVSTLKIQRTQQEDSAVYLCASSGRGEAAGGYEQYFGPGTRLTVT.